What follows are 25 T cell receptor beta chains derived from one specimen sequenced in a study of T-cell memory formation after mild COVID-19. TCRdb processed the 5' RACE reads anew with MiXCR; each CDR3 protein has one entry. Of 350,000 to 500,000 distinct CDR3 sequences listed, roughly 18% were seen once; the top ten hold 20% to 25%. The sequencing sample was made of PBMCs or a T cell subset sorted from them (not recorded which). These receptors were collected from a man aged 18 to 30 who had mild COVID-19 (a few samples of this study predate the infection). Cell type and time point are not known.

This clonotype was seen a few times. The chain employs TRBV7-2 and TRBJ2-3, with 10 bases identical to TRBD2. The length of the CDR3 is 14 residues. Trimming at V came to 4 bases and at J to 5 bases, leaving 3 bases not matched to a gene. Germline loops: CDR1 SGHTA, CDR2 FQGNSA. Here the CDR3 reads CASSSSGGGDTQYF. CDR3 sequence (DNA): TGTGCCAGCAGCTCCAGCGGGGGGGGAGATACGCAGTATTTT.

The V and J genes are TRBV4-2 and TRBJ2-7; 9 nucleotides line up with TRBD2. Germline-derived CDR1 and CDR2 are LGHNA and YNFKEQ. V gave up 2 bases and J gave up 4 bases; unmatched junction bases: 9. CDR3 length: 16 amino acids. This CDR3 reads CASSQSILAGKYEQYF. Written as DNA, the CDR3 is TGTGCCAGCAGCCAATCCATACTAGCGGGCAAATACGAGCAGTACTTC.

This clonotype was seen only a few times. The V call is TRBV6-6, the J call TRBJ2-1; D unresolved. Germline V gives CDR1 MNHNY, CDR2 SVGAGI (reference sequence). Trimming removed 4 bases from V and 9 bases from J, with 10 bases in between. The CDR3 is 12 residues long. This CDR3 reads CASSLRAGEQFF. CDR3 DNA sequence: TGTGCCAGCAGTTTACGAGCCGGTGAGCAGTTCTTC.

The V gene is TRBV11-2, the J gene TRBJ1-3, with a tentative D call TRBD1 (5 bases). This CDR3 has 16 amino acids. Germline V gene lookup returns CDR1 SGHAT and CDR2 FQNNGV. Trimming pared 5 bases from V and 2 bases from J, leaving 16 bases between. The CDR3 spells CASSIGFGTAGNTIYF. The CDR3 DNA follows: TGTGCCAGCAGCATAGGGTTCGGGACGGCTGGAAACACCATATATTTT. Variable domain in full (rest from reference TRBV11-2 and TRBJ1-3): EAGVAQSPRYKIIEKRQSVAFWCNPISGHATLYWYQQILGQGPKLLIQFQNNGVVDDSQLPKDRFSAERLKGVDSTLKIQPAKLEDSAVYLCASSIGFGTAGNTIYFGEGSWLTVV.

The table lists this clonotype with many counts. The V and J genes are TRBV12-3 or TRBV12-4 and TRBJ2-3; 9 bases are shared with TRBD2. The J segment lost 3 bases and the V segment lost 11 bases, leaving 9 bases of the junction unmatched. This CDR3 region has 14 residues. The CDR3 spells CASQAGGLTDTQYF. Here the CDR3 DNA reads TGTGCCTCGCAGGCGGGGGGGCTGACAGATACGCAGTATTTT.

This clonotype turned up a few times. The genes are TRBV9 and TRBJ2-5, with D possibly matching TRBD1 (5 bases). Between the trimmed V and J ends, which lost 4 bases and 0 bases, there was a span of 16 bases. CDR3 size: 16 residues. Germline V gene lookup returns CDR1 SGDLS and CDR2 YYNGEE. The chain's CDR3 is CASSLPFDSNQETQYF. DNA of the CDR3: TGTGCCAGCAGCTTACCCTTCGACAGCAACCAAGAGACCCAGTACTTC.

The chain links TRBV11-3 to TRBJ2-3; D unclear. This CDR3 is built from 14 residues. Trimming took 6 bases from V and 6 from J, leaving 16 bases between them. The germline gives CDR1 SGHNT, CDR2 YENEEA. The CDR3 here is CASSSSEGWDTQYF. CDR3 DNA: TGTGCCAGCAGTTCCTCCGAAGGCTGGGATACGCAGTATTTT.

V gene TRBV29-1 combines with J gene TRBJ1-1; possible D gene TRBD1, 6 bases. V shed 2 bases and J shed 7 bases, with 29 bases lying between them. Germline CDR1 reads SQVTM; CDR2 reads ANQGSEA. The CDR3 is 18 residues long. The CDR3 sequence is CSVEYGYLQGKTLGEAFF. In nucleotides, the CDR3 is TGCAGCGTTGAATATGGGTATTTACAGGGTAAAACCCTCGGTGAAGCTTTCTTT.

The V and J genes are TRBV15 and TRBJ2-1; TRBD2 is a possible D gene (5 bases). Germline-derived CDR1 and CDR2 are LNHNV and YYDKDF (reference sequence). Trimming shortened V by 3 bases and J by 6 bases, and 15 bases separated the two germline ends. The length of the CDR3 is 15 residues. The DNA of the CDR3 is TGTGCCACCAGCAGGACACCCACTAGTCCCAATGAGCAGTTCTTC. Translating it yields CATSRTPTSPNEQFF.

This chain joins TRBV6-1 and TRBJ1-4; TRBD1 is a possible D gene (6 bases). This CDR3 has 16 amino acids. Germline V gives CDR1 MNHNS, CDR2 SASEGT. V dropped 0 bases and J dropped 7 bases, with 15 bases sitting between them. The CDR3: CASSEARRKGGEKLFF. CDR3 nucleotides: TGTGCCAGCAGTGAAGCGCGTCGGAAAGGGGGTGAAAAACTGTTTTTT.

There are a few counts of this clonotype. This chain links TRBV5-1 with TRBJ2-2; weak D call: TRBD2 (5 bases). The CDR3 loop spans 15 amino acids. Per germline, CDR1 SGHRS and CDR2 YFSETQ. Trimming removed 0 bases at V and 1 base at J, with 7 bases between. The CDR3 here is CASSLGTLNTGELFF. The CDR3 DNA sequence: TGCGCCAGCAGCTTGGGGACTCTGAACACCGGGGAGCTGTTTTTT.

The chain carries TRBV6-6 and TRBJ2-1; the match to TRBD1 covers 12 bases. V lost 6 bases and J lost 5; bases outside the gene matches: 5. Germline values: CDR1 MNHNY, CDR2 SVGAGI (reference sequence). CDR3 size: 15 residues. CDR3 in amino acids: CASRGTGGKNNEQFF. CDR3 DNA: TGTGCCAGCAGGGGGACAGGGGGCAAGAACAATGAGCAGTTCTTC.

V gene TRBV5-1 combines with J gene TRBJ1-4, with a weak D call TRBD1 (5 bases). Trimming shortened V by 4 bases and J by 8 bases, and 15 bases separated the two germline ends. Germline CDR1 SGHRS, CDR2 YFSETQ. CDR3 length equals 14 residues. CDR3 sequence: CASSPGTLAEKLFF. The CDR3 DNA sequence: TGCGCCAGCAGCCCCGGGACCCTGGCCGAAAAACTGTTTTTT. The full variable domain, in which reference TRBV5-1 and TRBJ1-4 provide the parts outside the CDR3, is KAGVTQTPRYLIKTRGQQVTLSCSPISGHRSVSWYQQTPGQGLQFLFEYFSETQRNKGNFPGRFSGRQFSNSRSEMNVSTLELGDSALYLCASSPGTLAEKLFFGSGTQLSVL.

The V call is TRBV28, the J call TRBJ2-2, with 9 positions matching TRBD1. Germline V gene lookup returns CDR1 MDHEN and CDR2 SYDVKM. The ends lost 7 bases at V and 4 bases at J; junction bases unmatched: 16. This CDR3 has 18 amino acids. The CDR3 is CASIDSWGDRVITGELFF. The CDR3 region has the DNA TGTGCCAGCATCGATTCTTGGGGGGACAGGGTAATCACCGGGGAGCTGTTTTTT.

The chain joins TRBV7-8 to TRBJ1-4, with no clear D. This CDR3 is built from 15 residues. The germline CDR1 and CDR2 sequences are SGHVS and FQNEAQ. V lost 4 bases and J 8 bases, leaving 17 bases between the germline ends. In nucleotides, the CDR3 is TGTGCCAGCAGCTCCTCGGATGCAACTTACGAAAAACTGTTTTTT. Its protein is CASSSSDATYEKLFF.

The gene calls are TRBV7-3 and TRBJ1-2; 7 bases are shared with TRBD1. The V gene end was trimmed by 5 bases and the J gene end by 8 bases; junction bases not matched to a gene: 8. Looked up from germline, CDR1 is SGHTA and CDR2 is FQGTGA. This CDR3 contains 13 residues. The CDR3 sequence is CASSVDRDRGYTF. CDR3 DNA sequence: TGTGCCAGCAGCGTCGACAGGGATAGAGGCTACACCTTC.

CDR3 nucleotides: TGTGCCAGTACGGTCATCGGGTCCGGGGAGCTGTTTTTT. Protein product: CASTVIGSGELFF. This rearrangement joins TRBV19 to TRBJ2-2, with D uncertain. This CDR3 region has 13 residues. Germline-derived CDR1 and CDR2 are LNHDA and SQIVND (reference sequence). Trimming pared 7 bases from V and 6 bases from J, leaving 12 bases between.

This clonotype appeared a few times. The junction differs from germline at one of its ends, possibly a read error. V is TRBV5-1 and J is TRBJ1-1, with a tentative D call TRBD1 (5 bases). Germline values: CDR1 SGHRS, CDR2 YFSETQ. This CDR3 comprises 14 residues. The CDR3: CASSLGVTGTEAFF. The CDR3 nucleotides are TGCGCCAGCAGCTTGGGAGTCACTGGGACTGAGGCTTTCTTT.

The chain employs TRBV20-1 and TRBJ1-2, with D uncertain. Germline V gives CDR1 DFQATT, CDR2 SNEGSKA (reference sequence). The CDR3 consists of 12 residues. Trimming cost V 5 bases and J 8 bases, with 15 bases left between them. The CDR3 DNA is TGCAGTGCTGAGGACGGCCCGGACGGCTACACCTTC. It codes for CSAEDGPDGYTF.

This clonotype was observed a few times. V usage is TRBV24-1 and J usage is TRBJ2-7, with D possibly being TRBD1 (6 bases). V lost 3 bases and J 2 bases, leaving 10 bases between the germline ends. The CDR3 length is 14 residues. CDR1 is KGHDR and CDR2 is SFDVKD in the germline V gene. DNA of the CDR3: TGTGCCACCAGTGATCCAGGACAGCCCTACGAGCAGTACTTC. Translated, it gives CATSDPGQPYEQYF.

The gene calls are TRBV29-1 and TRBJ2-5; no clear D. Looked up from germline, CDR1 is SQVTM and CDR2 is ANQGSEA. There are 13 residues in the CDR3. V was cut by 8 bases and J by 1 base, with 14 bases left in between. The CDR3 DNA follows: TGCAGCTTCGTGGGTCCCCGCCAAGAGACCCAGTACTTC. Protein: CSFVGPRQETQYF.

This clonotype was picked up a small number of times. The CDR3 nucleotides read TGCGCCAGCAGCCCATGGGGACTTAACAATCAGCCCCAGCATTTT. Its protein is CASSPWGLNNQPQHF. This chain uses TRBV5-1 with TRBJ1-5; weak D call: TRBD1 (5 bases). CDR3 size: 15 residues. Germline CDR1 is SGHRS and CDR2 is YFSETQ. The V end lost 4 bases, the J end lost 3 bases, and 14 bases lay between the germline ends.

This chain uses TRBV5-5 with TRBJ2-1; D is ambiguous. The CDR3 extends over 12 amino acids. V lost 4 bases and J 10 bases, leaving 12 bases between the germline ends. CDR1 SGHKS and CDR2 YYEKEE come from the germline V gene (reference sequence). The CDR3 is CASSKPLSEQFF. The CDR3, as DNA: TGTGCCAGCAGCAAACCCTTGTCGGAGCAGTTCTTC. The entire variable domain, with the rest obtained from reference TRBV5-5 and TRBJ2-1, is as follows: DAGVTQSPTHLIKTRGQQVTLRCSPISGHKSVSWYQQVLGQGPQFIFQYYEKEERGRGNFPDRFSARQFPNYSSELNVNALLLGDSALYLCASSKPLSEQFFGPGTRLTVL.

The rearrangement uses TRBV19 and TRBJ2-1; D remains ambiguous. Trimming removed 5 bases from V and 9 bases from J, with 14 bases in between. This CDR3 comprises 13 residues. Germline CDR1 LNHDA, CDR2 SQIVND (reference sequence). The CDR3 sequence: CASSPVWGSEQFF. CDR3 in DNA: TGTGCCAGTAGTCCAGTTTGGGGAAGTGAGCAGTTCTTC.

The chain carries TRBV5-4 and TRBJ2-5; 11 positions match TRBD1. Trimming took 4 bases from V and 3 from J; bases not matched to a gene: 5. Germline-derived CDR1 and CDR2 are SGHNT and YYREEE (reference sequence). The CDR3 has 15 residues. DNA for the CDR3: TGTGCCAGCAGCAAACGGACAGGGGGCGAAGAGACCCAGTACTTC. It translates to CASSKRTGGEETQYF.